This TCR beta chain was captured in a study of post-analysis software for immune sequencing data. Study results and caveats: F measure clustering grouped samples strongly by preparation batch. Significantly lower normalized Chao1 diversity was seen in multiple sclerosis patients than in controls. Controls had lower frequencies than patients of a handful of TRBV segments, which included TRBV5-6, TRBV5-1 and TRBV20-1.

In germline, CDR1 is LGHNT, CDR2 FRNRAP. V was pared by 8 bases and J by 0 bases, with 11 bases between. The CDR3 is 13 residues long. In the case of this clonotype: No antigen is known for it.

Prepared TCR beta cDNA libraries contained unique molecular identifiers. From the PCR reads, TCRdb called clonotypes with MiXCR, one entry per CDR3 protein. The sample consists of about 820,000 distinct CDR3 sequences, roughly half of them appearing once. This TCR derives from a girl aged 10-17 years with multiple sclerosis. The sequencing input was blood. The rearrangement uses TRBV12-5 and TRBJ2-7; D unresolved. CDR3 coding DNA: TGTGCTAGTCGCGGAGCCTTCTCCTACGAGCAGTACTTC. It specifies CASRGAFSYEQYF. Supplemented by reference TRBV12-5 and TRBJ2-7, the full variable domain reads DARVTQTPRHKVTEMGQEVTMRCQPILGHNTVFWYRQTMMQGLELLAYFRNRAPLDDSGMPKDRFSAEMPDATLATLKIQPSEPRDSAVYFCASRGAFSYEQYFGPGTRLTVT.